The clone carrying this T cell receptor beta chain occurred a few times. Time point denoted: before trial treatment. As their treatment, donors received nivolumab, ipilimumab, aspirin, low-dose cyclophosphamide and low-dose radiotherapy. These data belong to a study of low-dose radiotherapy and immunotherapy resistance in tumors. Across the whole study: A total of 6.5 Gy was given to Cohort 1 as 0.5 Gy per fraction every 2 weeks. Ipilimumab 1 mg/kg every six weeks, together with nivolumab 240 mg every two weeks, was given intravenously to patients.

Priming of first-strand cDNA relied on TRAV- and TRBV-specific primers (covering alpha and beta chains). The TCRs were subjected to amplification over about 19 PCR cycles employing a constant-region primer in conjunction with a V-primer adapter. One entry per CDR3 protein, called by TCRdb with MiXCR from the reads. The sample yields fewer than 90,000 distinct CDR3 sequences, approximately 17% seen once. This TCR was sampled from a male donor with prostate cancer. The source was PBMCs, collected before treatment.

CDR3 residues: CASSEYRGSQTQYF. The CDR3, as DNA: TGTGCCAGCAGTGAATACAGGGGGAGTCAGACCCAGTACTTC. The chain employs TRBV6-1 and TRBJ2-5; 8 bases are shared with TRBD1. V shed 2 bases and J 6 bases; nucleotides not matched to a gene: 5. CDR3 length: 14 residues. Germline CDR1 is MNHNS and CDR2 is SASEGT.